The next 11 T cell receptor beta chains were all read from a single sample in a study of T cells after yellow fever vaccination. TCRdb ran MiXCR on the 5' RACE reads and lists one entry per CDR3 protein. The sample contains hundreds of thousands of distinct CDR3 sequences, roughly a sixth of which appear only once. The sample consisted of PBMCs, taken before the yellow fever booster vaccination. Receptors originate from a man younger than 35 who received the YFV17D yellow fever vaccine.

The rearrangement joins TRBV6-2 or TRBV6-3 to TRBJ2-3; the match to TRBD1 covers 10 bases. The CDR3 extends over 15 amino acids. The germline gives CDR1 MNHEY, CDR2 SVGEGT. V lost 6 bases to trimming and J lost 2 bases; unmatched junction nucleotides: 5. The DNA for the CDR3 is TGTGCCAGCAGGCCGGGACAGGGGTTCACAGATACGCAGTATTTT. It encodes CASRPGQGFTDTQYF.

V is TRBV5-1 and J is TRBJ2-5; no definite D call. The CDR3 consists of 13 residues. V was clipped by 0 bases and J by 5 bases, with 8 bases between them. Germline values: CDR1 SGHRS, CDR2 YFSETQ. Here the CDR3 DNA reads TGCGCCAGCAGCTTGGGGATCAGGGAGACCCAGTACTTC. This codes for CASSLGIRETQYF.

Many counts were recorded for this clonotype. The chain links TRBV12-3 or TRBV12-4 to TRBJ2-2; a weak D match, TRBD2 (5 bases). V dropped 6 bases and J dropped 2 bases, with 16 bases sitting between them. The CDR3 has 16 residues. CDR3 DNA sequence: TGTGCCAGCAGCCCGTCAACGGGAACCAACACCGGGGAGCTGTTTTTT. Its translation: CASSPSTGTNTGELFF.

The rearrangement links TRBV4-3 to TRBJ1-2; the D is unclear. Germline V gene sequence: CDR1 LGHNA, CDR2 YSLEER. The CDR3 loop spans 13 amino acids. The ends were cut back, 0 bases at V and 4 bases at J, with 6 bases in the middle. The CDR3 DNA sequence: TGCGCCAGCAGCCAAGAGGGAACCTATGGCTACACCTTC. It yields the protein CASSQEGTYGYTF.

This clonotype has a count of ten or more. This chain uses TRBV7-3 with TRBJ2-6; no clear D gene. Trimming pared 0 bases from V and 4 bases from J, leaving 7 bases between. In germline, CDR1 is SGHTA, CDR2 FQGTGA. The CDR3 loop spans 15 amino acids. CDR3 region: CASSLTGPGANVLTF. CDR3 DNA: TGTGCCAGCAGCTTAACAGGGCCCGGGGCCAACGTCCTGACTTTC.

This CDR3 is CATSSISGNTIYF. DNA of the CDR3: TGTGCCACCTCCTCGATATCTGGAAACACCATATATTTT. The rearrangement uses TRBV15 and TRBJ1-3; no clear D gene. The CDR3 is made up of 13 amino acids. The V gene's germline CDR1 is LNHNV and CDR2 YYDKDF (reference sequence). V dropped 8 bases and J dropped 1 base, with 9 bases sitting between them.

The chain uses TRBV4-3 and TRBJ1-2; D is undetermined. Trimming removed 1 base from V and 0 bases from J, with 12 bases in between. Germline values: CDR1 LGHNA, CDR2 YSLEER. CDR3 length: 16 residues. The CDR3, as DNA: TGCGCCAGCAGCCAAGGCCCCTCCATAGCTAACTATGGCTACACCTTC. Translation gives CASSQGPSIANYGYTF.

In its sample, this clonotype was seen a few times. This rearrangement joins TRBV5-5 to TRBJ1-1; 12 bases line up with TRBD1. The germline gives CDR1 SGHKS, CDR2 YYEKEE (reference sequence). CDR3 length equals 16 residues. V lost 5 bases to trimming and J lost 8 bases; unmatched junction nucleotides: 13. In DNA form, the CDR3 reads TGTGCCAGCAGACCCGGGACAGGGGGCCCATTTTCGGAAGCTTTCTTT. This translates into CASRPGTGGPFSEAFF.

The chain carries TRBV5-5 and TRBJ1-2; the match to TRBD1 covers 9 bases. The CDR3 sequence is 15 residues long. V lost 4 bases, J lost 5 bases, and 9 bases stayed unmatched. Per germline, CDR1 SGHKS and CDR2 YYEKEE (reference sequence). CDR3 nucleotide sequence: TGTGCCAGCAGCGGTACCGGGACAGGGATTTATGGCTACACCTTC. Protein: CASSGTGTGIYGYTF. The full variable domain, with the rest looked up from reference TRBV5-5 and TRBJ1-2, is DAGVTQSPTHLIKTRGQQVTLRCSPISGHKSVSWYQQVLGQGPQFIFQYYEKEERGRGNFPDRFSARQFPNYSSELNVNALLLGDSALYLCASSGTGTGIYGYTFGSGTRLTVV.

This clonotype has more than one count but fewer than ten. CDR3 nucleotide sequence: TGTGCCAGCAGCTCAAGGTTGGGACAGGGGGTCCTAGGAGAAGCTTTCTTT. As protein: CASSSRLGQGVLGEAFF. This chain uses TRBV7-9 with TRBJ1-1; 11 bases agree with TRBD1. The CDR3 is made up of 17 amino acids. Trimming cost V 4 bases and J 8 bases; bases outside gene matches: 15. Germline lookup yields CDR1 SEHNR and CDR2 FQNEAQ (reference sequence).

This clonotype was found once. The chain combines TRBV29-1 with TRBJ2-7, with 14 bases lining up with TRBD2. Per the germline V gene, CDR1 is SQVTM and CDR2 is ANQGSEA. This CDR3 contains 15 residues. J gave up 2 bases and V 1 base, and 1 base lay outside the gene matches. CDR3 sequence (DNA): TGCAGCGTTGAAGCGGGACTAGCGGGAGCCTACGAGCAGTACTTC. Amino acid sequence: CSVEAGLAGAYEQYF.